The entry that follows covers one T cell receptor (beta chain) sequence. The data belong to a study of blood T cell repertoires in COVID-19. Only in-frame clones appear in the TCRdb table, and some are missing; sequencing was by immunoSEQ multiplex PCR. The table includes approximately 230,000 clones, 70% to 85% detected once. The CDR3 covers 14 residues. Germline CDR1 is SGDLS and CDR2 is YYNGEE. Trimming took off 3 bases at V and 0 bases at J, with 9 bases between the two ends. The gene calls are TRBV9 and TRBJ1-2; D might be TRBD1 (5 bases). Sequences were obtained from PBMCs or T cells enriched from blood (not recorded which). The clonotype originates from a man aged 40-49 years who had recovered from COVID-19. CDR3 amino acids: CASSGGGTNYGYTF. The CDR3 DNA sequence: TGTGCCAGCAGCGGCGGGGGTACTAACTATGGCTACACCTTC.